The clone carrying this T cell receptor (beta chain) was seen a handful of times. This specimen belongs to a study of blood T cells in healthy people across ages. CDR1 is SQVTM and CDR2 is ANQGSEA in the germline V gene. V lost 2 bases, J lost 6 bases, and 10 bases lay in between. The CDR3 extends over 12 amino acids. Combining a sample-barcoded 5' primer with a J-beta primer mix, a second PCR ran for roughly 6 to 12 cycles. Using its own MiXCR run on the 5' RACE reads, TCRdb lists one record per CDR3 protein. The sample shows about 1,400,000 distinct CDR3 sequences, around 39% of them seen only once.

The specimen sequenced was blood. This chain links TRBV29-1 with TRBJ1-1; D possibly corresponds to TRBD1 (5 bases). This sequence originates from a woman aged 18 to 35 in good health. CDR3 amino acids: CSVEPGDAEAFF. CDR3 nucleotide sequence: TGCAGCGTTGAACCCGGGGACGCTGAAGCTTTCTTT.